The rows below give T cell receptor beta chains drawn from one sample of a study of T cell changes during pregnancy in multiple sclerosis. Sequenced by immunoSEQ multiplex PCR; TCRdb stores in-frame clones only, minus some. The table shows about 47,000 clones, with over 90% occurring only once. Specimen: peripheral blood, collected in the third trimester of pregnancy. The receptors come from a female donor with multiple sclerosis, enrolled in a pregnancy study. CDR3s leave out the opening cysteine and the closing phenylalanine or tryptophan. Each record gives: D gene, V gene, J gene, CDR3 length, CDR3 protein. D genes are given only for firm matches.

d_gene: TRBD1; v_gene: TRBV7-2; j_gene: TRBJ1-5; len: 13; CDR3aa: ASSSGTGSNQPQH
d_gene: TRBD1; v_gene: TRBV27; j_gene: TRBJ2-7; len: 12; CDR3aa: ASSLDRGRYEQY
d_gene: NA; v_gene: TRBV27; j_gene: TRBJ1-5; len: 14; CDR3aa: ASSLWQVESNQPQH
d_gene: TRBD2; v_gene: TRBV5-1; j_gene: TRBJ2-3; len: 12; CDR3aa: ASSFSGSADTQY
d_gene: TRBD1; v_gene: TRBV5-5; j_gene: TRBJ2-1; len: 13; CDR3aa: ASSPRGPTLGEQF
d_gene: TRBD1; v_gene: TRBV2; j_gene: TRBJ2-4; len: 11; CDR3aa: ASSGTGLDIQY
d_gene: TRBD1; v_gene: TRBV7-2; j_gene: TRBJ2-5; len: 16; CDR3aa: ASSLERTGTGLQETQY
d_gene: TRBD1; v_gene: TRBV7-7; j_gene: TRBJ2-5; len: 11; CDR3aa: ASSLDREETQY
d_gene: TRBD2; v_gene: TRBV6-4; j_gene: TRBJ2-3; len: 13; CDR3aa: ASSPAGGGTDTQY
d_gene: TRBD2; v_gene: TRBV27; j_gene: TRBJ2-1; len: 12; CDR3aa: ASSFFAGANEQF
d_gene: TRBD1; v_gene: TRBV5-1; j_gene: TRBJ2-3; len: 12; CDR3aa: ASSSGQGTDTQY
d_gene: NA; v_gene: TRBV25-1; j_gene: TRBJ2-7; len: 16; CDR3aa: ASSAGTGIGGRSNEQY
d_gene: TRBD1; v_gene: TRBV27; j_gene: TRBJ2-2; len: 15; CDR3aa: ASSWTGGRGYTGELF
d_gene: NA; v_gene: TRBV5-1; j_gene: TRBJ1-2; len: 13; CDR3aa: ASSLVGGGDYGYT
d_gene: NA; v_gene: TRBV7-2; j_gene: TRBJ2-1; len: 11; CDR3aa: ASSPYGGNEQF
d_gene: TRBD2; v_gene: TRBV6-6; j_gene: TRBJ2-1; len: 14; CDR3aa: ASSNTHSGRENEQF
d_gene: TRBD1; v_gene: TRBV2; j_gene: TRBJ2-1; len: 12; CDR3aa: ASSMDRGGNEQF
d_gene: NA; v_gene: TRBV4-3; j_gene: TRBJ2-5; len: 14; CDR3aa: ASSSRYRVAGETQY
d_gene: TRBD1; v_gene: TRBV29-1; j_gene: TRBJ1-1; len: 11; CDR3aa: SATSTGDTEAF
d_gene: TRBD1; v_gene: TRBV20-1; j_gene: TRBJ1-1; len: 9; CDR3aa: SAGTDTEAF
d_gene: TRBD2; v_gene: TRBV7-2; j_gene: TRBJ2-7; len: 16; CDR3aa: ASSLLPQHAGGEYEQY
d_gene: TRBD2; v_gene: TRBV28; j_gene: TRBJ2-7; len: 11; CDR3aa: ASSSSGAYEQH
d_gene: NA; v_gene: TRBV18; j_gene: TRBJ1-2; len: 11; CDR3aa: ASSPDGRIGHT
d_gene: TRBD1; v_gene: TRBV5-6; j_gene: TRBJ2-5; len: 13; CDR3aa: ASSLLGQGWETQY
d_gene: NA; v_gene: TRBV19; j_gene: TRBJ1-2; len: 12; CDR3aa: ASSIEGLSSGYT
d_gene: TRBD2; v_gene: TRBV11-2; j_gene: TRBJ2-1; len: 14; CDR3aa: ASSFGLTSVRNEQF